What follows are 28 T cell receptor beta chains derived from one specimen sequenced in a study of cytomegalovirus exposure and HLA in healthy donors. 13 Jbeta primers and 60 Vbeta primers were used for the PCR. Here immunoSEQ multiplex PCR was the method, and the copy in TCRdb shows in-frame clones only, minus some. Of 200,000 or so clones in the sample, 75% to 90% were seen once. The specimen sequenced was PBMCs. The source is a woman between 50 and 59 years old in good health and CMV-seropositive.

This clone is a singleton in its sample. The chain has TRBV7-9 and TRBJ2-1; TRBD2 might be the D (5 bases). Germline V lookup: CDR1 SEHNR, CDR2 FQNEAQ (reference sequence). There are 15 residues in the CDR3. The V end was cut by 7 bases, the J end by 0 bases, with 13 bases between. The CDR3 DNA reads as TGTGCCAGCACCCCGCCGGGGAGCTCCTACAATGAGCAGTTCTTC. Its translation is CASTPPGSSYNEQFF.

This chain uses TRBV6-5 with TRBJ2-3, with 8 nucleotides matching TRBD1. V dropped 6 bases and J dropped 7; count of bases not matched to a gene: 12. This CDR3 has 15 residues. CDR1 is MNHEY, CDR2 SVGAGI, per germline. CDR3 residues: CASRETGAQRNTQYF. The CDR3 DNA follows: TGTGCCAGCAGGGAGACAGGGGCCCAGAGAAATACGCAGTATTTT.

This clone has a handful of counts. The CDR3 nucleotides read TGTGCCAGCAGTCTAACAGCTTCACAGGGTAGCCAGCCCCAGCATTTT. It is translated as CASSLTASQGSQPQHF. The J gene is TRBJ1-5, the V gene TRBV6-6, with a possible D match to TRBD1 (6 bases). Trimming pared 5 bases from V and 7 bases from J, leaving 21 bases between. Germline loops: CDR1 MNHNY, CDR2 SVGAGI (reference sequence). The CDR3 runs to 16 residues.

This chain uses TRBV10-3 with TRBJ2-7, with TRBD1 matching over 7 bases. Germline lookup yields CDR1 ENHRY and CDR2 SYGVKD. The length of the CDR3 is 15 residues. V was clipped by 7 bases and J by 2 bases; unmatched bases: 11. CDR3 sequence: CAIKRTGAGTYEQYF. In DNA form, the CDR3 reads TGTGCCATCAAGAGAACAGGGGCAGGAACCTACGAGCAGTACTTC.

This clone has just a few counts. The genes are TRBV29-1 and TRBJ1-1; TRBD1 agrees at 7 bases. The germline V gene has CDR1 SQVTM and CDR2 ANQGSEA. The V segment lost 7 bases and the J segment 1 base; nucleotides outside the gene matches: 6. The CDR3 totals 13 residues. The CDR3 is CSGEGQPNTEAFF. DNA for the CDR3: TGCAGCGGTGAGGGACAGCCGAACACTGAAGCTTTCTTT.

The CDR3 region has the DNA TGTGCCAGCAGTCCTTACCGACAGGGGGCGATGAACACTGAAGCTTTCTTT. Its protein product is CASSPYRQGAMNTEAFF. The rearrangement uses TRBV27 and TRBJ1-1, with 10 bases that match TRBD1. The V segment lost 5 bases and the J segment 0 bases; nucleotides outside the gene matches: 9. The CDR3 extends over 17 amino acids. The germline gives CDR1 MNHEY, CDR2 SMNVEV (reference sequence).

The chain has TRBV5-1 and TRBJ1-1; D is undetermined. V was shortened by 1 base and J by 1 base, with 8 bases between the two germline ends. CDR1 is SGHRS, CDR2 YFSETQ, per germline. CDR3 length: 14 amino acids. CDR3 sequence: CASSLPTENTEAFF. In nucleotides, the CDR3 is TGCGCCAGCAGCTTGCCCACAGAGAACACTGAAGCTTTCTTT.

Concerning this clone: Its ends do not fully match the called genes, so a read error is possible. Other DNA sequences in the same sample also yield this CDR3. V and J are TRBV7-7 and TRBJ2-2; possible D gene TRBD1, 5 bases. This CDR3 is 14 amino acids long. Germline loops: CDR1 SSHAT, CDR2 FNYEAQ (reference sequence). The CDR3 region has the DNA TGTGCTAGCAGCTCACAGGAGAACACCGGGGAGCTGTTTTTT. Its translation is CASSSQENTGELFF.

A single count supports this clone. V usage is TRBV6-5 and J usage is TRBJ1-6; D might be TRBD1 (6 bases). Deletions cut 0 bases from V and 12 bases from J, with 9 bases between. Germline V gene sequence: CDR1 MNHEY, CDR2 SVGAGI. CDR3 length: 13 residues. In nucleotides, the CDR3 is TGTGCCAGCAGTTACTCGCGAGGGGGACCCCTCCACTTT. Translated: CASSYSRGGPLHF.

V and J are TRBV6-5 and TRBJ1-2; 7 bases are shared with TRBD1. V was pared by 5 bases and J by 0 bases, with 6 bases of the junction left unmatched. Germline lookup yields CDR1 MNHEY and CDR2 SVGAGI. CDR3 length equals 15 residues. CDR3 residues: CASSPDRAANYGYTF. CDR3 DNA sequence: TGTGCCAGCAGTCCCGACAGGGCAGCTAACTATGGCTACACCTTC.

The chain carries TRBV9 and TRBJ2-3, with TRBD1 as a possible D gene (5 bases). The length of the CDR3 is 12 residues. The V end lost 3 bases, the J end lost 6 bases, and 8 bases lay between the germline ends. CDR1 SGDLS and CDR2 YYNGEE come from the germline V gene. In nucleotides, the CDR3 is TGTGCCAGCAGCGCGAAGGGGGATACGCAGTATTTT. Translation gives CASSAKGDTQYF.

J is TRBJ1-2 and V is TRBV4-1; D gene uncertain. The germline V gene has CDR1 MGHRA and CDR2 YSYEKL. This CDR3 is 16 amino acids long. V gave up 0 bases and J gave up 8 bases, with 19 bases separating them. The CDR3 spells CASSQDLERGFGGYTF. CDR3 nucleotides: TGCGCCAGCAGCCAAGATTTGGAGCGGGGATTCGGGGGCTACACCTTC.

V usage is TRBV10-3 and J usage is TRBJ2-1, with 9 positions matching TRBD2. Trimming removed 2 bases from V and 7 bases from J; junction bases left unmatched: 3. Per germline, CDR1 ENHRY and CDR2 SYGVKD. The CDR3 spans 14 residues. CDR3 sequence: CAISEGLAGNEQFF. In nucleotides, the CDR3 is TGTGCCATCAGTGAGGGGCTAGCGGGGAATGAGCAGTTCTTC.

This chain links TRBV9 with TRBJ1-2; 7 bases match TRBD1. Germline V gene data show CDR1 as SGDLS and CDR2 as YYNGEE. The CDR3 covers 13 residues. The J segment lost 4 bases and the V segment lost 5 bases, leaving 5 bases of the junction unmatched. Here the CDR3 DNA reads TGTGCCAGCAGTCCCAGGGACAGCTATGGCTACACCTTC. Its translation is CASSPRDSYGYTF. Full variable domain (rest looked up from reference TRBV9 and TRBJ1-2): DSGVTQTPKHLITATGQRVTLRCSPRSGDLSVYWYQQSLDQGLQFLIQYYNGEERAKGNILERFSAQQFPDLHSELNLSSLELGDSALYFCASSPRDSYGYTFGSGTRLTVV.

The chain combines TRBV5-1 with TRBJ1-6; D perhaps matches TRBD1 (6 bases). This CDR3 spans 15 amino acids. Germline V CDR1 and CDR2: SGHRS, YFSETQ. Trimming cost V 2 bases and J 7 bases, with 13 bases left between them. This CDR3 is CASSLQGNNNSPLHF. CDR3 nucleotides: TGCGCCAGCAGCTTACAGGGCAATAACAATTCACCCCTCCACTTT.

This chain connects TRBV28 to TRBJ2-3, with 15 bases identical to TRBD2. The CDR3 contains 19 residues. CDR1 and CDR2 from the germline V gene are MDHEN and SYDVKM. Trimming took 4 bases from V and 4 from J; bases not matched to a gene: 12. CDR3 loop: CASSSTGTSGGQRADTQYF. The CDR3 DNA reads TGTGCCAGCAGTTCTACCGGGACTAGCGGGGGGCAGAGGGCAGATACGCAGTATTTT.

The V gene is TRBV2, the J gene TRBJ1-5; no definite D call. Looked up from germline, CDR1 is SNHLY and CDR2 is FYNNEI. The CDR3 has 12 amino acids. V lost 6 bases to trimming and J lost 4 bases, with 7 bases between them. The CDR3 DNA sequence: TGTGCCAGCAGCCTAGGTAATCAGCCCCAGCATTTT. This sequence encodes CASSLGNQPQHF.

The rearrangement links TRBV18 to TRBJ1-3, with 7 bases that match TRBD1. CDR3 length: 16 residues. The J segment lost 0 bases and the V segment lost 4 bases, leaving 6 bases of the junction unmatched. CDR1 is KGHSH, CDR2 LQKENI, per germline. The DNA of the CDR3 is TGTGCCAGCTCACGGGACAGCTCTATCTCTGGAAACACCATATATTTT. It specifies CASSRDSSISGNTIYF.

The chain employs TRBV18 and TRBJ2-7; maybe TRBD1 (6 bases). Germline V lookup: CDR1 KGHSH, CDR2 LQKENI. The CDR3 consists of 14 residues. The V end lost 3 bases, the J end lost 5 bases, and 14 bases lay between the germline ends. The CDR3 protein is CASSPRQDFDEQYF. CDR3 bases: TGTGCCAGCTCACCGCGACAGGATTTCGACGAGCAGTACTTC.

J is TRBJ2-3 and V is TRBV28, with D perhaps matching TRBD2 (6 bases). In germline, CDR1 is MDHEN, CDR2 SYDVKM. Between the trimmed V and J ends, which lost 6 bases and 2 bases, there was a span of 21 bases. The CDR3 is 17 amino acids. The CDR3 is CASSFGGIAVNTDTQYF. Written as DNA, the CDR3 is TGTGCCAGCAGCTTCGGGGGAATAGCGGTAAACACAGATACGCAGTATTTT.

V gene TRBV28 combines with J gene TRBJ1-2; D gene uncertain. CDR3 length equals 12 residues. The ends were cut back, 7 bases at V and 7 bases at J, with 13 bases in the middle. The V gene's germline CDR1 is MDHEN and CDR2 SYDVKM. Here the CDR3 DNA reads TGTGCCAGCACACGACCCGGGAGTGGCTACACCTTC. This encodes CASTRPGSGYTF.

The chain links TRBV4-2 to TRBJ1-4, with D hard to call. The germline CDR1 and CDR2 sequences are LGHNA and YNFKEQ. The CDR3 runs to 14 residues. Trimming took 3 bases from V and 8 from J, leaving 13 bases between them. The CDR3 reads CASSHHIEEEKLFF. The CDR3 coding sequence is TGTGCCAGCAGCCACCATATAGAGGAGGAAAAACTGTTTTTT.

The chain combines TRBV5-4 with TRBJ2-6, with D possibly being TRBD1 (6 bases). Per the germline V gene, CDR1 is SGHNT and CDR2 is YYREEE (reference sequence). Between the trimmed V and J ends, which lost 4 bases and 0 bases, there was a span of 17 bases. The CDR3 totals 18 residues. In nucleotides, the CDR3 is TGTGCCAGCAGCGTGAGGGGACAAGGGCCCTCTGGGGCCAACGTCCTGACTTTC. Translated, it gives CASSVRGQGPSGANVLTF.

This clone appeared once. This chain connects TRBV27 to TRBJ2-2, with 9 bases aligning to TRBD2. The ends lost 5 bases at V and 1 base at J; junction bases unmatched: 5. Germline CDR1 reads MNHEY; CDR2 reads SMNVEV (reference sequence). The CDR3 is 16 amino acids. CDR3 protein: CASSRPTSGNTGELFF. The CDR3 coding sequence is TGTGCCAGCAGTCGCCCGACTAGCGGGAACACCGGGGAGCTGTTTTTT.

The chain combines TRBV5-1 with TRBJ2-7; 7 positions match TRBD1. Germline V gives CDR1 SGHRS, CDR2 YFSETQ. V dropped 0 bases and J dropped 2; count of bases not matched to a gene: 5. This CDR3 is 15 amino acids long. CDR3 nucleotide sequence: TGCGCCAGCAGCTTGGACCAGGGGGATCCCTACGAGCAGTACTTC. Residues: CASSLDQGDPYEQYF.

This chain connects TRBV28 to TRBJ1-4, with D maybe TRBD1 (5 bases). This CDR3 spans 13 amino acids. V was pared by 8 bases and J by 6 bases, with 13 bases between. The V gene's germline CDR1 is MDHEN and CDR2 SYDVKM. CDR3 in amino acids: CASGGGVDEKLFF. The CDR3 nucleotides are TGTGCCAGCGGGGGGGGAGTAGATGAAAAACTGTTTTTT.

This rearrangement joins TRBV27 to TRBJ2-5; a possible D gene is TRBD2 (7 bases). Trimming took off 3 bases at V and 5 bases at J, with 16 bases between the two ends. The CDR3 loop spans 15 amino acids. Per germline, CDR1 MNHEY and CDR2 SMNVEV (reference sequence). CDR3 amino acids: CASSFGGGGSETQYF. CDR3 bases: TGTGCCAGCAGTTTCGGAGGGGGGGGTAGTGAGACCCAGTACTTC.

The chain couples TRBV19 to TRBJ1-1; D not resolved. CDR3 length equals 13 residues. Germline V gene lookup returns CDR1 LNHDA and CDR2 SQIVND (reference sequence). V was pared by 4 bases and J by 1 base, with 7 bases between. The CDR3 DNA reads TGTGCCAGTAGTAGAAGAGAGAACACTGAAGCTTTCTTT. The encoded protein is CASSRRENTEAFF. The full variable domain, its missing parts supplied by reference TRBV19 and TRBJ1-1, is DGGITQSPKYLFRKEGQNVTLSCEQNLNHDAMYWYRQDPGQGLRLIYYSQIVNDFQKGDIAEGYSVSREKKESFPLTVTSAQKNPTAFYLCASSRRENTEAFFGQGTRLTVV.